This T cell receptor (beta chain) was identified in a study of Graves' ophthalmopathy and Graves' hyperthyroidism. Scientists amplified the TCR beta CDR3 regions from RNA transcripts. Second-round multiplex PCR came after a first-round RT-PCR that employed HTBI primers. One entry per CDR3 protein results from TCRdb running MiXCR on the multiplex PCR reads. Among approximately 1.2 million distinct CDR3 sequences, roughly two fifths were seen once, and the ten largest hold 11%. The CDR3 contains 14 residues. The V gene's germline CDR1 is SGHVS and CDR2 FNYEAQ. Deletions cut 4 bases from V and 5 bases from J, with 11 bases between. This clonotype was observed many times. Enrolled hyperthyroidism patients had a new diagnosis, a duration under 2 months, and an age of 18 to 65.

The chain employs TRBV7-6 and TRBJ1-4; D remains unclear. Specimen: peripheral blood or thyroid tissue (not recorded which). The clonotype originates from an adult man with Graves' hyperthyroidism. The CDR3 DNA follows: TGTGCCAGCAGCTCGACACTGGCAAATGAAAAACTGTTTTTT. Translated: CASSSTLANEKLFF.